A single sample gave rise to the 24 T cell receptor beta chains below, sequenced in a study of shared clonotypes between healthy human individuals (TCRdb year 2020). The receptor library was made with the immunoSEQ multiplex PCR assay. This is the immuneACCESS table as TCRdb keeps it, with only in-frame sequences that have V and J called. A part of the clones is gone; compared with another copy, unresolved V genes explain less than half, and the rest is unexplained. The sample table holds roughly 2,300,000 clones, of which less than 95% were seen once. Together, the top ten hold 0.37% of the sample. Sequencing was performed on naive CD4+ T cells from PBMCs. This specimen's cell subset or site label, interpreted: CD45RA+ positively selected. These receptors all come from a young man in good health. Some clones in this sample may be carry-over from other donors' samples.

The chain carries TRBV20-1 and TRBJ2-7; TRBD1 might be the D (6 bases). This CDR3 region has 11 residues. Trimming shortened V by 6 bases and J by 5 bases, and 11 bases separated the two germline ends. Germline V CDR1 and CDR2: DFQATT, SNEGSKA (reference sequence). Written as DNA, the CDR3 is TGCAGTGCACAACAGGGACACGAGCAGTACTTC. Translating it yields CSAQQGHEQYF.

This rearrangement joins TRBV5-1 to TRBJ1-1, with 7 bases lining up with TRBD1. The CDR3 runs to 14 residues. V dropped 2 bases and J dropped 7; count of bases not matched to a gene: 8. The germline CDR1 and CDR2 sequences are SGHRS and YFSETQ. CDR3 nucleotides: TGCGCCAGCAGCTTACCGGGGACAGACAGTGAAGCTTTCTTT. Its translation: CASSLPGTDSEAFF.

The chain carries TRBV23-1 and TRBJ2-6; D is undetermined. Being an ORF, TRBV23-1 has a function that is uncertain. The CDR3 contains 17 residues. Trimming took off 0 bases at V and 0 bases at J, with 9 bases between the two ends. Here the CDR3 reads CASSQSRLGSGANVLTF. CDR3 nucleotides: TGCGCCAGCAGTCAATCTCGGCTGGGCTCTGGGGCCAACGTCCTGACTTTC.

The CDR3 DNA reads as TGCGCCAGCAGCTTGATGACGGGAGGCTACAATGAGCAGTTCTTC. It specifies CASSLMTGGYNEQFF. This chain links TRBV5-1 with TRBJ2-1; 7 positions agree with TRBD2. The CDR3 has 15 residues. CDR1 is SGHRS, CDR2 YFSETQ, per germline. The J segment lost 3 bases and the V segment lost 1 base, leaving 4 bases of the junction unmatched. The full variable domain, in which reference TRBV5-1 and TRBJ2-1 provide the parts outside the CDR3, is KAGVTQTPRYLIKTRGQQVTLSCSPISGHRSVSWYQQTPGQGLQFLFEYFSETQRNKGNFPGRFSGRQFSNSRSEMNVSTLELGDSALYLCASSLMTGGYNEQFFGPGTRLTVL.

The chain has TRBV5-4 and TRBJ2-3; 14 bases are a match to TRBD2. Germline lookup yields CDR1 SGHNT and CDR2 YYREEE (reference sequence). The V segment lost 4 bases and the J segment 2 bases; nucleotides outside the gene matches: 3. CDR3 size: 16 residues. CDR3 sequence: CASSAGLAGDTDTQYF. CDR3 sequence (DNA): TGTGCCAGCAGCGCGGGACTAGCGGGGGACACAGATACGCAGTATTTT.

CDR3 bases: TGTGCCAGCAGCTTACGGACAGGAAACGGAAACACCGGGGAGCTGTTTTTT. Its protein product is CASSLRTGNGNTGELFF. The V gene is TRBV7-3, the J gene TRBJ2-2; 7 bases match TRBD1. Germline V CDR1 and CDR2: SGHTA, FQGTGA. The V and J ends lost 2 bases and 2 bases, in that order; junction bases with no gene match: 8. The CDR3 spans 17 residues.

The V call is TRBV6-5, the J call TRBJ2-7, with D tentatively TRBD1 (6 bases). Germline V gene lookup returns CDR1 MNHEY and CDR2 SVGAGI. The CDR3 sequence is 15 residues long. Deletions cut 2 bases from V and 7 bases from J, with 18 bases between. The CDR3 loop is CASSYPQGGIWEQYF. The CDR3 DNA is TGTGCCAGCAGTTACCCCCAAGGGGGAATCTGGGAGCAGTACTTC.

For the CDR3, the DNA is TGTGCCAGCTCACCACCGGCTAGCGGGAGTGGGACCGGGGAGCTGTTTTTT. Its translation is CASSPPASGSGTGELFF. The chain employs TRBV18 and TRBJ2-2, with TRBD2 matching 10 bases. After removal of 0 bases from V and 5 bases from J, the junction contained 6 bases not matched to a gene. The CDR3 is 17 amino acids. The V gene's germline CDR1 is KGHSH and CDR2 LQKENI.

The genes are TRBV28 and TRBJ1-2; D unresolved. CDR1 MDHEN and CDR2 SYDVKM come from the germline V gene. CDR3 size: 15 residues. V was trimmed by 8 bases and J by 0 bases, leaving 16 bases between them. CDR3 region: CASGRTGVTNYGYTF. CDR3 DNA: TGTGCCAGCGGAAGGACGGGAGTTACTAACTATGGCTACACCTTC.

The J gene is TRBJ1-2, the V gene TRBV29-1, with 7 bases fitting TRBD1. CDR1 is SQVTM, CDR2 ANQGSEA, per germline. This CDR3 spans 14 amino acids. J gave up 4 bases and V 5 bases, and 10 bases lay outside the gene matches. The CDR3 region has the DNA TGCAGCGTTTTCTACAGGGGAGGTGGCTATGGCTACACCTTC. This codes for CSVFYRGGGYGYTF.

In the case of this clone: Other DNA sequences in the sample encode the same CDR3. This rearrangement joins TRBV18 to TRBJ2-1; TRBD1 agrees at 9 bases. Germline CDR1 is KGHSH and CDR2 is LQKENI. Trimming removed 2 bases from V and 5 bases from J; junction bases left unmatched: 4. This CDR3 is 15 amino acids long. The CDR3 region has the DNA TGTGCCAGCTCACCAGTGACAGGGGGGAACAATGAGCAGTTCTTC. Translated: CASSPVTGGNNEQFF.

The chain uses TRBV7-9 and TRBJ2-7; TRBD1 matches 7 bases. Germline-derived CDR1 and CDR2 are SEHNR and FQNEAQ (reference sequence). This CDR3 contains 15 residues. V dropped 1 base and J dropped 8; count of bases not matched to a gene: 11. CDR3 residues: CASSLVKGGPGQQYF. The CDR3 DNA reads TGTGCCAGCAGCTTAGTTAAAGGGGGCCCGGGCCAGCAGTACTTC. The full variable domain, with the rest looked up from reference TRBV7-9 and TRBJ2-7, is DTGVSQNPRHKITKRGQNVTFRCDPISEHNRLYWYRQTLGQGPEFLTYFQNEAQLEKSRLLSDRFSAERPKGSFSTLEIQRTEQGDSAMYLCASSLVKGGPGQQYFGPGTRLTVT.

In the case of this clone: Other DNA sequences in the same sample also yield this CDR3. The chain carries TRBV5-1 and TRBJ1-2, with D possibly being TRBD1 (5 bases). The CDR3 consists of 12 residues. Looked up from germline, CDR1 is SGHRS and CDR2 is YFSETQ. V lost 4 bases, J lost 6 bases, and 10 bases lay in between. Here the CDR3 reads CASSLAGDGYTF. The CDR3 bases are TGCGCCAGCAGCCTGGCGGGGGATGGCTACACCTTC.

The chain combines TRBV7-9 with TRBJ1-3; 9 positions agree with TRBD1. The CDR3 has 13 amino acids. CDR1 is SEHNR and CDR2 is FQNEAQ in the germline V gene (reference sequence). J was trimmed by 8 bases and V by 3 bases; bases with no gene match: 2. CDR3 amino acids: CASSLRQGDTIYF. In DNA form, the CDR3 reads TGTGCCAGCAGCTTGCGACAGGGGGACACCATATATTTT.

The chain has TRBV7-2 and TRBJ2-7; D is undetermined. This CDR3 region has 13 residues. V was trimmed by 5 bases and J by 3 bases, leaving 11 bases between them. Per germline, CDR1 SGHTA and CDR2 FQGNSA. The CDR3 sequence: CASSETPFYEQYF. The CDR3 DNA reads TGTGCCAGCAGCGAAACCCCCTTCTACGAGCAGTACTTC.

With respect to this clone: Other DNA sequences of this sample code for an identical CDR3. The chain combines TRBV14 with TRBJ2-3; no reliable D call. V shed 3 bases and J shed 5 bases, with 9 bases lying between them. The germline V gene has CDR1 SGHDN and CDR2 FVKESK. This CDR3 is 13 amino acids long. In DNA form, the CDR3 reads TGTGCCAGCAGCCAGGGTTCGGGAGATACGCAGTATTTT. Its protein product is CASSQGSGDTQYF. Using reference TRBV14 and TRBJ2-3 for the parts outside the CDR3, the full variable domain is EAGVTQFPSHSVIEKGQTVTLRCDPISGHDNLYWYRRVMGKEIKFLLHFVKESKQDESGMPNNRFLAERTGGTYSTLKVQPAELEDSGVYFCASSQGSGDTQYFGPGTRLTVL.

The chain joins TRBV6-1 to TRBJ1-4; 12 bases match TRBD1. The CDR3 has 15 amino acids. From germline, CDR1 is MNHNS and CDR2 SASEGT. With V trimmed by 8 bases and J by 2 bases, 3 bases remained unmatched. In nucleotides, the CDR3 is TGTGCCAGCCGGGACAGGGGGCTCACTAATGAAAAACTGTTTTTT. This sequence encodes CASRDRGLTNEKLFF.

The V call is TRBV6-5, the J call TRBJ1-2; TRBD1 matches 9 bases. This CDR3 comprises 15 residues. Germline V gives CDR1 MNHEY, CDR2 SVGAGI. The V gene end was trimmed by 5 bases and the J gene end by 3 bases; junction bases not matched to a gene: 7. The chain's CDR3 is CASSKTGTGHYGYTF. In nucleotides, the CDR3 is TGTGCCAGCAGTAAAACCGGGACAGGGCACTATGGCTACACCTTC.

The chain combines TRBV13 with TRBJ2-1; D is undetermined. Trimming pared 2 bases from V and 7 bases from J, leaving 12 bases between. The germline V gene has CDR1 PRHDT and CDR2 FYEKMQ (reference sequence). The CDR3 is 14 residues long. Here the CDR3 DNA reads TGTGCCAGCAGCTTAAGGGCAGGTGGGAATGAGCAGTTCTTC. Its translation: CASSLRAGGNEQFF. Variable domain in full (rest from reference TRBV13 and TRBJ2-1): AAGVIQSPRHLIKEKRETATLKCYPIPRHDTVYWYQQGPGQDPQFLISFYEKMQSDKGSIPDRFSAQQFSDYHSELNMSSLELGDSALYFCASSLRAGGNEQFFGPGTRLTVL.

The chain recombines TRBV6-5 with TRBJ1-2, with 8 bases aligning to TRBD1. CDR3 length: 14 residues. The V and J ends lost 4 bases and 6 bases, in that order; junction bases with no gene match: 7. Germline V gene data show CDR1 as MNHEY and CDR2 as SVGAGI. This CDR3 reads CASSLRTGNDGYTF. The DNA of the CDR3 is TGTGCCAGCAGTTTAAGGACAGGGAACGATGGCTACACCTTC.

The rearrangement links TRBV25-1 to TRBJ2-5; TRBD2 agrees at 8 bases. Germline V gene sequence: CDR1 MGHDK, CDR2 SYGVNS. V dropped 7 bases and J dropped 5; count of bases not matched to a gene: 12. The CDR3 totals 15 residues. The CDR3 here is CASTPGGGLLETQYF. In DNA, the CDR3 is TGTGCCAGCACCCCCGGGGGGGGTCTCCTCGAGACCCAGTACTTC. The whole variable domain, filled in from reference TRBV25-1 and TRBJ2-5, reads EADIYQTPRYLVIGTGKKITLECSQTMGHDKMYWYQQDPGMELHLIHYSYGVNSTEKGDLSSESTVSRIRTEHFPLTLESARPSHTSQYLCASTPGGGLLETQYFGPGTRLLVL.

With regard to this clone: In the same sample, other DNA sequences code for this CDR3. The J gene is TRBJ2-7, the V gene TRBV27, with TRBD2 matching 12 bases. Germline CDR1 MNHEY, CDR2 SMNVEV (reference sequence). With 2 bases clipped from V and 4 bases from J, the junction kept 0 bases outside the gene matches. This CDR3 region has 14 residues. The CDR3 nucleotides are TGTGCCAGCAGTTTACTAGCGGGAGGGTACGAGCAGTACTTC. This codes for CASSLLAGGYEQYF.

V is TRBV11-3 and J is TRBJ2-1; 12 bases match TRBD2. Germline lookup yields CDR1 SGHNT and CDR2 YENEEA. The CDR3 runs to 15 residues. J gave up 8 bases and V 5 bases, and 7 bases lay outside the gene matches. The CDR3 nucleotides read TGTGCCAGCAGCCCGCGACTAGCGGGAGCACATGAGCAGTTCTTC. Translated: CASSPRLAGAHEQFF.

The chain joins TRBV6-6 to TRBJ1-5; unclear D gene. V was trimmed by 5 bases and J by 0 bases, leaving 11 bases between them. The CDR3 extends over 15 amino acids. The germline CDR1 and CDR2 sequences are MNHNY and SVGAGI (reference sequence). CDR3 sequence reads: CASSTDFNSNQPQHF. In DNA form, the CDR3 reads TGTGCCAGCAGTACGGACTTCAATAGCAATCAGCCCCAGCATTTT.